The clone carrying this T cell receptor beta chain was counted between two and nine times. What it binds is unknown. The data derive from a study of T cell repertoires in cytomegalovirus infection. About the research overall: Public TCR beta signature analysis indicated the presence of both CMV infection and matching HLA type. Notes on the study in general: What dominated the ex vivo response were HLA-C-restricted CMV-specific TCR beta clonotypes. There were carriers of CMV plus the relevant HLA, and cumulative public TCR beta family frequency identified them.

The V and J ends lost 3 bases and 7 bases respectively, with 15 bases between them. CDR3 length: 14 amino acids. Germline V gives CDR1 MNHEY, CDR2 SMNVEV (reference sequence). One entry per CDR3 protein, called by TCRdb with MiXCR from the reads. The top ten hold roughly 8% of the sample, which has roughly 600,000 distinct CDR3 sequences, roughly 26% seen once. The TCR was taken from a human donor in good health (CMV status not recorded). Some clones in this sample may be carry-over from other donors' samples. The V and J genes are TRBV27 and TRBJ1-1; D possibly corresponds to TRBD1 (5 bases). The sequenced sample consisted of CD8+ T cells from PBMCs. The CDR3 loop reads CASSFAGVQGEAFF. CDR3 in DNA: TGTGCCAGCAGTTTCGCGGGGGTCCAAGGTGAAGCTTTCTTT.